A single sample gave rise to the 31 T cell receptor beta chains below, sequenced in a study of cytomegalovirus exposure and HLA in healthy donors. The PCR employed 60 Vbeta primers together with 13 Jbeta primers. TCRdb's copy holds only in-frame clones and misses some; the assay was immunoSEQ multiplex PCR. The sample includes around 130,000 clones, roughly 82% of them seen just once. Material for sequencing was PBMCs. All receptors derive from a boy aged 5-17 years in good health and CMV-seronegative.

The gene calls are TRBV4-2 and TRBJ2-2; D may be TRBD1 (5 bases). V was cut by 0 bases and J by 5 bases, with 10 bases left in between. This CDR3 spans 15 amino acids. CDR1 is LGHNA, CDR2 YNFKEQ, per germline. CDR3 loop: CASSQEAGRTGELFF. In nucleotides, the CDR3 is TGTGCCAGCAGCCAAGAGGCAGGGCGAACCGGGGAGCTGTTTTTT.

The chain couples TRBV7-9 to TRBJ2-5; 8 bases map to TRBD2. Germline V gene sequence: CDR1 SEHNR, CDR2 FQNEAQ (reference sequence). The V and J ends lost 1 base and 4 bases, in that order; junction bases with no gene match: 2. This CDR3 spans 14 amino acids. The CDR3 region has the DNA TGTGCCAGCAGCTTAGTTAGCGGGATAGAGACCCAGTACTTC. Translation gives CASSLVSGIETQYF.

The chain carries TRBV4-3 and TRBJ1-2, with 9 bases lining up with TRBD1. Unmatched junction bases numbered 11, after V lost 4 bases and J lost 8 bases. The length of the CDR3 is 15 residues. Germline CDR1 is LGHNA and CDR2 is YSLEER. The CDR3, as DNA: TGCGCCAGCAGCCCGAGCAGGACAGGGGCTCTCGGCTACACCTTC. It is translated as CASSPSRTGALGYTF.

This chain links TRBV14 with TRBJ1-2; TRBD1 might be the D (6 bases). This CDR3 is built from 13 residues. The germline CDR1 and CDR2 sequences are SGHDN and FVKESK. The V end lost 2 bases, the J end lost 7 bases, and 11 bases lay between the germline ends. CDR3 amino acids: CASSQQDRSGYTF. The DNA for the CDR3 is TGTGCCAGCAGCCAACAAGACAGGTCTGGCTACACCTTC.

The V and J genes are TRBV27 and TRBJ2-2, with a possible D match to TRBD1 (5 bases). The CDR3 contains 16 residues. Trimming shortened V by 0 bases and J by 2 bases, and 10 bases separated the two germline ends. Germline values: CDR1 MNHEY, CDR2 SMNVEV (reference sequence). The CDR3 sequence is CASSLSGVLNTGELFF. The CDR3 nucleotides read TGTGCCAGCAGTTTATCAGGGGTCCTCAACACCGGGGAGCTGTTTTTT.

As regards this clone: At one end, the junction sequence differs from germline, possibly due to a read error. Other nucleotide sequences from this sample produce the same CDR3. Here the CDR3 DNA reads TGTGCCTGTTCCGGCCAGCGGGCCTATAATGAGCAGTTCTTC. Its protein is CACSGQRAYNEQFF. V gene TRBV30 combines with J gene TRBJ2-1, with D possibly being TRBD2 (6 bases). Germline assignment: CDR1 GTSNPN and CDR2 SVGIG (reference sequence). This CDR3 has 14 residues.

The chain joins TRBV15 to TRBJ2-5; D is ambiguous. Trimming left V 1 base short and J 2 bases short, with 5 bases between. The CDR3 runs 13 residues. From germline, CDR1 is LNHNV and CDR2 YYDKDF (reference sequence). The DNA for the CDR3 is TGTGCCACCAGCAGAGGGCCTCAAGAGACCCAGTACTTC. Protein: CATSRGPQETQYF. The complete variable domain, with remaining parts taken from reference TRBV15 and TRBJ2-5, reads DAMVIQNPRYQVTQFGKPVTLSCSQTLNHNVMYWYQQKSSQAPKLLFHYYDKDFNNEADTPDNFQSRRPNTSFCFLDIRSPGLGDTAMYLCATSRGPQETQYFGPGTRLLVL.

The count of this clone is one. The V call is TRBV9, the J call TRBJ1-2; TRBD1 might be the D (5 bases). Trimming pared 0 bases from V and 4 bases from J, leaving 7 bases between. CDR3 size: 13 residues. CDR1 and CDR2 from the germline V gene are SGDLS and YYNGEE. CDR3 region: CASSVGGGYGYTF. The CDR3 DNA reads as TGTGCCAGCAGCGTAGGGGGGGGCTATGGCTACACCTTC.

The chain links TRBV6-1 to TRBJ2-1; 11 bases are a match to TRBD2. CDR3 length: 15 amino acids. V lost 7 bases, J lost 8 bases, and 10 bases stayed unmatched. The germline V gene encodes CDR1 MNHNS and CDR2 SASEGT. CDR3 sequence: CASKKYSGRADEQFF. The CDR3 nucleotides read TGTGCCAGCAAGAAGTATAGCGGGAGGGCCGATGAGCAGTTCTTC.

V is TRBV30 and J is TRBJ2-7; 9 nucleotides match TRBD1. This CDR3 is built from 16 residues. The germline gives CDR1 GTSNPN, CDR2 SVGIG (reference sequence). V gave up 2 bases and J gave up 6 bases; unmatched junction bases: 14. CDR3 residues: CAWSLTPGQGYGEQYF. CDR3 coding DNA: TGTGCCTGGAGTCTCACGCCGGGACAGGGCTACGGCGAGCAGTACTTC.

The V call is TRBV7-9, the J call TRBJ1-1; 10 positions agree with TRBD1. Germline V lookup: CDR1 SEHNR, CDR2 FQNEAQ (reference sequence). V trimming: 1 base; J trimming: 5 bases; junction bases outside the gene matches: 4. This CDR3 spans 15 amino acids. The CDR3 sequence: CASSLEGTGDTEAFF. The CDR3 region has the DNA TGTGCCAGCAGCTTAGAGGGGACAGGGGATACTGAAGCTTTCTTT.

The rearrangement joins TRBV4-1 to TRBJ2-7; D gene ambiguous. The germline V and J ends were trimmed by 1 base and 6 bases, with 10 bases remaining between them. This CDR3 contains 13 residues. Germline-derived CDR1 and CDR2 are MGHRA and YSYEKL. CDR3 loop: CASSQGATGEQYF. The CDR3 DNA sequence: TGCGCCAGCAGCCAAGGGGCTACCGGCGAGCAGTACTTC.

This sequence joins TRBV6-1 and TRBJ2-7; TRBD2 matches 13 bases. Per germline, CDR1 MNHNS and CDR2 SASEGT. The junction had 9 bases not matched to a gene; V was cut back by 6 bases and J by 7 bases. The CDR3 spans 15 residues. DNA for the CDR3: TGTGCCAGCAGGGAACTAGCGGGAGGGCCGTTTGAGCAGTACTTC. Its translation is CASRELAGGPFEQYF.

The chain recombines TRBV7-8 with TRBJ1-4, with D perhaps matching TRBD1 (5 bases). Trimming left V 5 bases short and J 3 bases short, with 13 bases between. Germline CDR1 is SGHVS and CDR2 is FQNEAQ. The CDR3 runs to 15 residues. CDR3 coding DNA: TGTGCCAGCAGCCCGGGTGGGGGGGCTAATGAAAAACTGTTTTTT. It specifies CASSPGGGANEKLFF.

The rearrangement joins TRBV4-1 to TRBJ2-5; 9 bases align to TRBD1. The ends lost 3 bases at V and 3 bases at J; junction bases unmatched: 5. This CDR3 region has 15 residues. The germline CDR1 and CDR2 sequences are MGHRA and YSYEKL. The CDR3 DNA reads TGCGCCAGCAGCCATCTCGGACAGGGGAAAGAGACCCAGTACTTC. This sequence encodes CASSHLGQGKETQYF.

This rearrangement joins TRBV7-8 to TRBJ2-5; 9 bases are shared with TRBD1. The ends lost 4 bases at V and 5 bases at J; junction bases unmatched: 8. The CDR3 spans 15 residues. Germline-derived CDR1 and CDR2 are SGHVS and FQNEAQ. The CDR3 protein is CASSSPGQGDETQYF. As DNA, the CDR3 is TGTGCCAGCAGCTCGCCGGGACAGGGCGACGAGACCCAGTACTTC. Full variable domain (remainder filled in from reference TRBV7-8 and TRBJ2-5): GAGVSQSPRYKVAKRGQDVALRCDPISGHVSLFWYQQALGQGPEFLTYFQNEAQLDKSGLPSDRFFAERPEGSVSTLKIQRTQQEDSAVYLCASSSPGQGDETQYFGPGTRLLVL.

The rearrangement joins TRBV7-9 to TRBJ1-4, with D perhaps TRBD1 (6 bases). V was trimmed by 5 bases and J by 8 bases, leaving 18 bases between them. Germline V gives CDR1 SEHNR, CDR2 FQNEAQ (reference sequence). The CDR3 is 15 residues long. Here the CDR3 DNA reads TGTGCCAGCAGCCCGGACAGAATCGCCTTCGAAAAACTGTTTTTT. Translated: CASSPDRIAFEKLFF.

V and J are TRBV4-2 and TRBJ1-2; 8 bases are shared with TRBD1. In germline, CDR1 is LGHNA, CDR2 YNFKEQ. V was clipped by 4 bases and J by 5 bases; unmatched bases: 6. CDR3 length: 14 amino acids. The CDR3: CASSPGQGPYGYTF. DNA of the CDR3: TGTGCCAGCAGCCCCGGACAGGGACCGTATGGCTACACCTTC.

This sequence joins TRBV27 and TRBJ2-7, with 7 positions matching TRBD1. Trimming removed 4 bases from V and 3 bases from J; junction bases left unmatched: 3. This CDR3 contains 13 residues. Germline CDR1 MNHEY, CDR2 SMNVEV (reference sequence). CDR3: CASSSGQFYEQYF. In DNA form, the CDR3 reads TGTGCCAGCAGTTCGGGACAGTTCTACGAGCAGTACTTC.

The genes are TRBV7-2 and TRBJ2-5; TRBD2 matches at 9 bases. The germline CDR1 and CDR2 sequences are SGHTA and FQGNSA. The CDR3 is made up of 16 amino acids. The junction had 7 bases not matched to a gene; V was cut back by 2 bases and J by 3 bases. CDR3 in amino acids: CASSLTSGGREETQYF. The CDR3 DNA reads as TGTGCCAGCAGCTTAACCTCCGGCGGGAGGGAAGAGACCCAGTACTTC. The complete variable domain, with remaining parts taken from reference TRBV7-2 and TRBJ2-5, reads GAGVSQSPSNKVTEKGKDVELRCDPISGHTALYWYRQSLGQGLEFLIYFQGNSAPDKSGLPSDRFSAERTGGSVSTLTIQRTQQEDSAVYLCASSLTSGGREETQYFGPGTRLLVL.

V is TRBV19 and J is TRBJ2-7; 8 bases line up with TRBD1. The CDR3 spans 17 residues. Germline-derived CDR1 and CDR2 are LNHDA and SQIVND (reference sequence). Unmatched junction bases numbered 15, after V lost 3 bases and J lost 5 bases. The CDR3 sequence: CASSITLTGTGPHEQYF. The DNA of the CDR3 is TGTGCCAGTAGTATCACCTTGACCGGGACAGGCCCCCACGAGCAGTACTTC.

The chain combines TRBV6-5 with TRBJ2-5; a possible D gene is TRBD1 (6 bases). The J call is doubtful: the DNA matches TRBJ2-7 better. The germline V gene encodes CDR1 MNHEY and CDR2 SVGAGI. CDR3 length: 13 amino acids. The CDR3 sequence is CAIRGSGSYEQYF. CDR3 DNA: TGTGCCATTAGGGGGAGTGGGTCCTACGAGCAGTACTTC.

As regards this clone: This same CDR3 is encoded by further DNA sequences in the sample. CDR3 coding DNA: TGTGCCATCACCCACAGGGACGGGACTGAAGCTTTCTTT. It is translated as CAITHRDGTEAFF. The V gene is TRBV10-3, the J gene TRBJ1-1, with D perhaps matching TRBD1 (6 bases). This CDR3 has 13 amino acids. CDR1 is ENHRY, CDR2 SYGVKD, per germline. Trimming stripped 7 bases from V and 5 bases from J, with 14 bases between.

This chain connects TRBV5-6 to TRBJ2-3; D is possibly TRBD2 (5 bases). Germline V CDR1 and CDR2: SGHDT, YYEEEE. Trimming pared 1 base from V and 5 bases from J, leaving 11 bases between. The CDR3 is made up of 14 amino acids. Here the CDR3 DNA reads TGTGCCAGCAGCTTGCCCGGGGTGAGAGATACGCAGTATTTT. It codes for CASSLPGVRDTQYF.

This chain links TRBV11-2 with TRBJ2-1; 10 bases map to TRBD2. V lost 6 bases and J lost 7; bases outside the gene matches: 9. The CDR3 length is 15 residues. Per the germline V gene, CDR1 is SGHAT and CDR2 is FQNNGV. The CDR3 protein is CASRPAGLAINEQFF. The CDR3 region has the DNA TGTGCCAGCAGACCCGCGGGACTAGCGATTAATGAGCAGTTCTTC.

V usage is TRBV6-5 and J usage is TRBJ2-7; 8 bases map to TRBD1. There are 15 residues in the CDR3. V gave up 4 bases and J gave up 2 bases; unmatched junction bases: 7. From germline, CDR1 is MNHEY and CDR2 SVGAGI. CDR3 region: CASSFRTGNPYEQYF. The CDR3 DNA follows: TGTGCCAGCAGTTTTAGGACAGGGAACCCCTACGAGCAGTACTTC.

This clone was observed a single time. The J gene is TRBJ2-2, the V gene TRBV6-5, with unresolved D. V dropped 4 bases and J dropped 6 bases, with 9 bases sitting between them. CDR1 is MNHEY, CDR2 SVGAGI, per germline. This CDR3 has 13 amino acids. This CDR3 reads CASSSPLAGELFF. The CDR3 DNA is TGTGCCAGCAGTTCCCCTTTAGCCGGGGAGCTGTTTTTT.

This chain uses TRBV27 with TRBJ1-1; D unclear. V lost 6 bases, J lost 4 bases, and 9 bases lay in between. CDR1 MNHEY and CDR2 SMNVEV come from the germline V gene (reference sequence). The CDR3 covers 12 residues. The CDR3: CASRGAGTEAFF. CDR3 coding DNA: TGTGCCAGCAGGGGAGCGGGCACTGAAGCTTTCTTT.

The chain has TRBV25-1 and TRBJ2-5, with 11 nucleotides matching TRBD2. This CDR3 spans 16 amino acids. With V trimmed by 2 bases and J by 4 bases, 6 bases remained unmatched. Germline V gene data show CDR1 as MGHDK and CDR2 as SYGVNS. CDR3 DNA: TGTGCCAGCAGTGAAAGTAGCGGGAGGGATGGAGAGACCCAGTACTTC. Protein product: CASSESSGRDGETQYF.

The chain joins TRBV19 to TRBJ1-2, with 7 bases identical to TRBD1. Germline CDR1 reads LNHDA; CDR2 reads SQIVND (reference sequence). Trimming removed 1 base from V and 5 bases from J; junction bases left unmatched: 7. This CDR3 comprises 15 residues. The CDR3 DNA sequence: TGTGCCAGTAGTATAGGCGGGACAGCGCCTTATGGCTACACCTTC. Translated: CASSIGGTAPYGYTF.

The chain employs TRBV29-1 and TRBJ1-4; no definite D call. CDR3 length: 13 residues. Germline V gives CDR1 SQVTM, CDR2 ANQGSEA. The V end was cut by 6 bases, the J end by 0 bases, with 8 bases between. The CDR3 is CSVEIATNEKLFF. The CDR3 nucleotides are TGCAGCGTCGAGATTGCAACTAATGAAAAACTGTTTTTT.